This T cell receptor (beta chain) was obtained from a study of T cell changes during pregnancy in multiple sclerosis. Assay: immunoSEQ multiplex PCR; the TCRdb copy retains only in-frame clones and omits some. This table has under 50,000 clones, 90% to 95% appearing once. The germline CDR1 and CDR2 sequences are MNHNY and SVGAGI (reference sequence). V lost 8 bases and J 2 bases, leaving 17 bases between the germline ends. The CDR3 runs to 15 residues. This specimen consisted of CD8+ T cells from peripheral blood mononuclear cells, obtained after pregnancy. The source is a female donor with multiple sclerosis, enrolled in a pregnancy study. This rearrangement joins TRBV6-6 to TRBJ2-3, with a tentative D call TRBD2 (5 bases). CDR3 in amino acids: CASGPREFPTDTQYF. CDR3 in DNA: TGTGCCAGCGGGCCTAGGGAGTTTCCCACAGATACGCAGTATTTT.